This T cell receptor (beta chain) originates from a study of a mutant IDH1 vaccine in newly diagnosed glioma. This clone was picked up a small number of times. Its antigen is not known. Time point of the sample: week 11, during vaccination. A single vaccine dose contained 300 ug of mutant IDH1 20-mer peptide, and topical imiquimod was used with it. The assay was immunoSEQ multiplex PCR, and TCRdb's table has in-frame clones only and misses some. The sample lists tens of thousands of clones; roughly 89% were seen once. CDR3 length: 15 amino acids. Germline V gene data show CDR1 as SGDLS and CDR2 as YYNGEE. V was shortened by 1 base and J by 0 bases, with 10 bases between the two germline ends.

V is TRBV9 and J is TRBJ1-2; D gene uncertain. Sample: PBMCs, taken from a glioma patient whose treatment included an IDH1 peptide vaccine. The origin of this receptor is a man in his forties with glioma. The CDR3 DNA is TGTGCCAGCAGCGTATCACAATCTTCTAACTATGGCTACACCTTC. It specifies CASSVSQSSNYGYTF.